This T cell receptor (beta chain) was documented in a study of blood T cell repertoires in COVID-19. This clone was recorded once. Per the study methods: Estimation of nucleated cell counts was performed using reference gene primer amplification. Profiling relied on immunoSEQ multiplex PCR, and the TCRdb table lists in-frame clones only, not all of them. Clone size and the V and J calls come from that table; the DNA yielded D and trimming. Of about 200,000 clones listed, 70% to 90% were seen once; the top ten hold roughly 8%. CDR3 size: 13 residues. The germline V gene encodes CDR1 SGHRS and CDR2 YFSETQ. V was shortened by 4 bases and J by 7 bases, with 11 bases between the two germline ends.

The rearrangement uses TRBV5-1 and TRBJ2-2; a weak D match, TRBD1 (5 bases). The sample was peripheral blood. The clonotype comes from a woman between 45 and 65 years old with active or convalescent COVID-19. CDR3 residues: CASSRRVGGELFF. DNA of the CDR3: TGCGCCAGCAGCCGCAGGGTCGGCGGGGAGCTGTTTTTT.